Detailed here is one T cell receptor (beta chain). Antigen unknown. Method: immunoSEQ multiplex PCR; TCRdb's copy keeps in-frame clones and lacks some. The sample holds about 46,000 clones, around 70% seen once. Per germline, CDR1 SGHKS and CDR2 YYEKEE (reference sequence). The V and J ends lost 3 bases and 6 bases respectively, with 13 bases between them. This CDR3 has 13 amino acids. The sample originates from a study of vaccination effects on CD4 cells after COVID-19. Study details: Sequencing in the ViraFEST assay came after antigen-specific CD4+ T cells had been expanded with viral peptide pools, which were used to stimulate PBMC. A few convalescent patients gave samples early and late after vaccination. Samples collected post-vaccine were obtained a median of 72 days after the second dose. Regarding the study as a whole: Marked clonal contraction of both clone types appeared late after vaccination.

Culturing for 10 to 11 days preceded CD4+ T cell isolation. This individual tested PCR-positive for SARS-CoV-2 infection between March and December 2020. Two-dose BNT162b2 or mRNA-1273 vaccination was given to participants. The receptor comes from a human donor who had a prior SARS-CoV-2 infection. The sample was CD4+ T cells from PBMCs cultured without peptide, taken after COVID-19 vaccination. The rearrangement joins TRBV5-5 to TRBJ2-7; no reliable D call. Here the CDR3 DNA reads TGTGCCAGCAGCTACCCCCCGGGTTCCGAGCAGTACTTC. It translates to CASSYPPGSEQYF.